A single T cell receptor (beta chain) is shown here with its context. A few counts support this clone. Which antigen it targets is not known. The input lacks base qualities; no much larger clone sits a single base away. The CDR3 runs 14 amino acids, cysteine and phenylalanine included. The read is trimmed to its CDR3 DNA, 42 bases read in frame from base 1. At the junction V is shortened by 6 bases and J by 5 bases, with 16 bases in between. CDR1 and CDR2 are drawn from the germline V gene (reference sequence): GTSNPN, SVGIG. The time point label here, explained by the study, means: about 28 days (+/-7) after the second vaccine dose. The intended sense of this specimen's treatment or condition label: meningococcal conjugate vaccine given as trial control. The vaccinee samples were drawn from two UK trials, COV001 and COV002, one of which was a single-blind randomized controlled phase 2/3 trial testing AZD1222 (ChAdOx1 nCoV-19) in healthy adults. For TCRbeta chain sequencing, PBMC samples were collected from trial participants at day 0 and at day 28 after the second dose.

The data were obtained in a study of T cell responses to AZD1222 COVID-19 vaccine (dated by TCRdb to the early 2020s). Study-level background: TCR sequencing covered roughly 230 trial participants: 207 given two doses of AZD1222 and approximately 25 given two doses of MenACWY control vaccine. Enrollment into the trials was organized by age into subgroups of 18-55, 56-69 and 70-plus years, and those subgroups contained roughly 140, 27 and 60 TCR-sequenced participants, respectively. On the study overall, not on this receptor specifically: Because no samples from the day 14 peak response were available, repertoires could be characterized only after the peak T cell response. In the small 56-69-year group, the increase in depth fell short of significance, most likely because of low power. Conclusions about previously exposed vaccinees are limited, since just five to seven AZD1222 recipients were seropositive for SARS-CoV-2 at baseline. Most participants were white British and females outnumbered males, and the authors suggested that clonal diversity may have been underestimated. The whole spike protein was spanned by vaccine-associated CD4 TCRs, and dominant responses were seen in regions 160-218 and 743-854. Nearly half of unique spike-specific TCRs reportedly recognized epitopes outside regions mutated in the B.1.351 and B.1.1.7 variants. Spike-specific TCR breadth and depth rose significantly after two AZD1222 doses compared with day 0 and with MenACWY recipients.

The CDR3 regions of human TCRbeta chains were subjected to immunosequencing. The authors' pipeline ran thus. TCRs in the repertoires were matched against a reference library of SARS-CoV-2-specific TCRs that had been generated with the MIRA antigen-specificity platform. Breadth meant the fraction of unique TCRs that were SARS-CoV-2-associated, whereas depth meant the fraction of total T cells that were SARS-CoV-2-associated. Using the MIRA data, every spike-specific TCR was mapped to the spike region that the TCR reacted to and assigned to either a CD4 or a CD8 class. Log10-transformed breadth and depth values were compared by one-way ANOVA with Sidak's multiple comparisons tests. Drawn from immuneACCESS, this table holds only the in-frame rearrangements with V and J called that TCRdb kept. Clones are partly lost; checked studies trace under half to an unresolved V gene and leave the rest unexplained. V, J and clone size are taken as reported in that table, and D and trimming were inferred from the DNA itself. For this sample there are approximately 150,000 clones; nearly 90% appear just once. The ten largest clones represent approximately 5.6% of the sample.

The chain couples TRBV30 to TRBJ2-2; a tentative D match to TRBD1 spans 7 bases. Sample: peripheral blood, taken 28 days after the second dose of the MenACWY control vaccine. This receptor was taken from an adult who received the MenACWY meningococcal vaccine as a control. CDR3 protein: CACRDRAGTGELFF. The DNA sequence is TGTGCCTGTCGAGACAGGGCGGGGACCGGGGAGCTGTTTTTT.